The rows below give T cell receptor beta chains drawn from one sample of a study of blood T cells in healthy people across ages. Via MiXCR, TCRdb re-called the 5' RACE reads, giving one row per CDR3 protein. The sample contains some 710,000 distinct CDR3 sequences, 22% of which appear only once. The sample taken for sequencing was blood. The origin of the receptors is a man aged 70 or older in good health. CDR3s include the opening cysteine and the closing phenylalanine or tryptophan. A D gene is named only where the DNA matches it firmly. A row's size may be missing; if present it is once, few, many or a size class.

NA,many,TRBV18,TRBJ2-1,TGTGCCAGCTCACCACGGGCCCCGGGGACCTACAATGAGCAGTTCTTC,CASSPRAPGTYNEQFF
NA,many,TRBV5-6,TRBJ2-1,TGTGCCAGCAGCAGGGACTTTGACAATGAGCAGTTCTTC,CASSRDFDNEQFF
NA,NA,TRBV20-1,TRBJ2-4,TGCAGTGCTAGAGATGGAGCAAAAAACATTCAGTACTTC,CSARDGAKNIQYF
TRBD2,NA,TRBV10-3,TRBJ2-5,TGTGCCATCAGTGAGTCGAGGAGACTCGGGGGGATAACACAAGAGACCCAGTACTTC,CAISESRRLGGITQETQYF
NA,NA,TRBV7-6,TRBJ2-3,TGTGCCAGCACCCTCACGCGGGGAGATACGCAGTATTTT,CASTLTRGDTQYF
NA,NA,TRBV5-5,TRBJ2-2,TGTGCCAGCAGCTGGGCGGCGGGGCCGAACACCGGGGAGCTGTTTTTT,CASSWAAGPNTGELFF
NA,many,TRBV7-7,TRBJ2-1,TGTGCCAGCAGCTTCTCGAGCGACCCCAATAATGAGCAGTTCTTC,CASSFSSDPNNEQFF
TRBD1,few,TRBV20-1,TRBJ1-2,TGCAGTGCTTTCGCTCGGACAGGGATCTATGGCTACACCTTC,CSAFARTGIYGYTF
NA,NA,TRBV12-3/TRBV12-4,TRBJ1-1,TGTGCCAGCCGGTCGGGGTACACTGAAGCTTTCTTT,CASRSGYTEAFF
NA,NA,TRBV28,TRBJ1-5,TGTGCCAGCACCCCCAATTTGTTGACCCAGCATTTT,CASTPNLLTQHF
NA,few,TRBV6-5,TRBJ2-7,TGTGCCAGCAGAAGTACCTACGAGCAGTACTTC,CASRSTYEQYF
NA,few,TRBV12-3/TRBV12-4,TRBJ2-4,TGTGCCAGCAGCCGAAGGTCCGGGGAAGTTGGAGACATTCAGTACTTC,CASSRRSGEVGDIQYF
NA,few,TRBV27,TRBJ2-7,TGTGCCAGCAGTTTGAACGGTTACTACGAGCAGTACTTC,CASSLNGYYEQYF
TRBD1,NA,TRBV28,TRBJ1-4,TGTGCCAGCAGCAACAGGGGAAGGGGGCCTAATGAAAAACTGTTTTTT,CASSNRGRGPNEKLFF
NA,NA,TRBV12-3/TRBV12-4,TRBJ2-3,TGTGCCAGCCGCCCCGGCGGGGCAGGGCGCACAGATACGCAGTATTTT,CASRPGGAGRTDTQYF
NA,few,TRBV11-1,TRBJ2-3,TGTGCCAGCAGCTTAAGTGTAGCGGGCACAGATACGCAGTATTTT,CASSLSVAGTDTQYF
NA,few,TRBV5-1,TRBJ2-7,TGCGCCAGCAGCTTGTTGGGGGGCTCTACTTTCTCCTACGAGCAGTACTTC,CASSLLGGSTFSYEQYF
TRBD2,few,TRBV7-9,TRBJ2-3,TGTGCCAGCAGCCATCGGGAGGGCCCAGATACGCAGTATTTT,CASSHREGPDTQYF
NA,NA,TRBV9,TRBJ2-1,TGTGCCAGCAGCTCCCACACGGCGGCCAATGAGCAGTTCTTC,CASSSHTAANEQFF
TRBD2,few,TRBV5-1,TRBJ2-1,TGCGCCAGCAGCTTGGCGGCGGGAGGGTCCTACAATGAGCAGTTCTTC,CASSLAAGGSYNEQFF
TRBD1,NA,TRBV5-1,TRBJ1-2,TGCGCCAGCAGCCCGGACAGGGTTGGGATGGATGGCTACACCTTC,CASSPDRVGMDGYTF
NA,few,TRBV4-1,TRBJ2-5,TGCGCCAGCAGCCAAGCTAGGCAGACCCTTCACCAAGAGACCCAGTACTTC,CASSQARQTLHQETQYF
NA,NA,TRBV6-1,TRBJ2-1,TGTGCCAGCAGTCTGGCAGTATCGAACAATGAGCAGTTCTTC,CASSLAVSNNEQFF
NA,NA,TRBV7-9,TRBJ2-7,TGTGCCAGCAGCTTAGCGGCGGGGGCGAATTCTTACGAGCAGTACTTC,CASSLAAGANSYEQYF
TRBD2,few,TRBV30,TRBJ2-3,TGTGCCTGGAGTGTGGTGGGACTAGCGGGACGGGTGGATTTT,CAWSVVGLAGRVDF
TRBD1,few,TRBV20-1,TRBJ1-4,TGCAGTGCTAGAGAAAGACAGGGCGGGGGAAAACTGTTTTTT,CSARERQGGGKLFF
NA,few,TRBV12-3/TRBV12-4,TRBJ2-7,TGTGCCAGCAGGACTGGGACCTACGGACAGTACTTC,CASRTGTYGQYF
NA,NA,TRBV4-2,TRBJ1-2,TGTGCCAGCAGCCGTACCCTGGACAGCGCTTTAGACGGCTACACCTTC,CASSRTLDSALDGYTF
TRBD2,NA,TRBV29-1,TRBJ2-5,TGCAGCGTCCACTATAGCGGGATGCCACAAGAGACCCAGTACTTC,CSVHYSGMPQETQYF
NA,NA,TRBV18,TRBJ2-3,TGTGCCAGCTCACCACCGGTAGGGGTGTTGGCAGATACGCAGTATTTT,CASSPPVGVLADTQYF
TRBD2,NA,TRBV14,TRBJ2-4,TGTGCCAGCAGCCCAGGGATGGAGGTACTAGCGGGACCCTCCAAAAACATTCAGTACTTC,CASSPGMEVLAGPSKNIQYF
NA,NA,TRBV20-1,TRBJ1-6,TGCAGTGCTAGATCGGTGAAAGGAACTAATTCACCCCTCCACTTT,CSARSVKGTNSPLHF
NA,NA,TRBV12-3/TRBV12-4,TRBJ2-2,TGTGCCAGCAGTTTGACGTCGTCGCCACCGGGGAGGGAGCTGTTTTTT,CASSLTSSPPGRELFF
NA,NA,TRBV12-3/TRBV12-4,TRBJ2-3,TGTGCCAGCGGTCAAGGGGCTCCAGATACGCAGTATTTT,CASGQGAPDTQYF
NA,once,TRBV7-2,TRBJ2-1,TGTGCCAGCAGTCACACACCGGGGGCGATGTATGAGCAGTTCTTC,CASSHTPGAMYEQFF
TRBD2,many,TRBV6-5,TRBJ2-7,TGTGCCAGCAGTACGTTCAGCGGGGGCTTCGACGAGCAGTACTTC,CASSTFSGGFDEQYF
NA,few,TRBV6-6,TRBJ1-4,TGTGCCAGCAGATCCCAGGGCCTTATGGGGGAAAAACTGTTTTTT,CASRSQGLMGEKLFF
TRBD2,NA,TRBV29-1,TRBJ2-1,TGCAGCGGGACTAGCGGACTTTACAATGAGCAGTTCTTC,CSGTSGLYNEQFF
TRBD2,many,TRBV20-1,TRBJ2-1,TGCAGTGCTCCCGGACTAGCGGGGTACTATGAGCAGTTCTTC,CSAPGLAGYYEQFF
NA,few,TRBV12-3/TRBV12-4,TRBJ2-1,TGTGCCAGCAGTTTGTTCCAGTGGGGTGAGCAGTTCTTC,CASSLFQWGEQFF
NA,few,TRBV20-1,TRBJ1-2,TGCAGTACCCTATTCGGGACGACTGGCTACACCTTC,CSTLFGTTGYTF
NA,NA,TRBV12-3/TRBV12-4,TRBJ2-3,TGTGCCAGCAGTCGAACCGGGACTCCGGCGGGGGATACGCAGTATTTT,CASSRTGTPAGDTQYF
NA,NA,TRBV5-1,TRBJ2-1,TGCGCCGGATCCGGGACAAATTATCAGTTCTTC,CAGSGTNYQFF